A single sample is the source of the 9 T cell receptor beta chains below, sequenced in a study of T cells in Graves' hyperthyroidism and ophthalmopathy. RNA transcripts gave rise to amplified TCR beta CDR3 regions. First-round RT-PCR targeting the TCR CDR3 was performed with the HTBI primer set. TCRdb reanalysed the multiplex PCR reads using MiXCR and keeps one entry per CDR3 protein. The sample includes 350,000 to 400,000 distinct CDR3 sequences, 15% of them seen just once. The sample taken for sequencing was blood. The receptors stem from a woman in her 30s with Graves' hyperthyroidism.

The rearrangement uses TRBV27 and TRBJ2-7; 7 nucleotides agree with TRBD2. Germline trimming cut 5 bases from V and 5 bases from J; bases unmatched to any gene: 15. The CDR3 totals 16 residues. The germline CDR1 and CDR2 sequences are MNHEY and SMNVEV (reference sequence). Here the CDR3 reads CASSGEGVRRFDEQYF. For the CDR3, the DNA is TGTGCCAGCAGTGGGGAGGGAGTCCGTCGGTTCGACGAGCAGTACTTC.

This clonotype was recorded many times. The chain has TRBV5-6 and TRBJ1-1; 10 nucleotides align to TRBD1. CDR1 is SGHDT and CDR2 is YYEEEE in the germline V gene. The CDR3 contains 14 residues. V dropped 2 bases and J dropped 5; count of bases not matched to a gene: 3. Written as DNA, the CDR3 is TGTGCCAGCAGCTTAGACAGGGGGCGAACTGAAGCTTTCTTT. Amino acids: CASSLDRGRTEAFF.

This chain links TRBV6-2 or TRBV6-3 with TRBJ2-1; no clear D. V was trimmed by 2 bases and J by 9 bases, leaving 11 bases between them. Germline V gives CDR1 MNHEY, CDR2 SVGEGT. This CDR3 is 13 amino acids long. The CDR3 DNA reads as TGTGCCAGCAGTTACATAGACGTAGCTGAGCAGTTCTTC. This translates into CASSYIDVAEQFF.

The chain employs TRBV11-2 and TRBJ2-7, with no clear D. The CDR3 sequence is 14 residues long. Germline loops: CDR1 SGHAT, CDR2 FQNNGV. Trimming pared 0 bases from V and 3 bases from J, leaving 9 bases between. The CDR3 nucleotides read TGTGCCAGCAGCTTAGATCGAATGAGCTACGAGCAGTACTTC. This translates into CASSLDRMSYEQYF.

This clonotype was recorded a few times. This chain links TRBV18 with TRBJ2-1; TRBD2 aligns across 8 bases. From germline, CDR1 is KGHSH and CDR2 LQKENI. The trim removed 3 bases at V and 2 bases at J, leaving 9 bases unmatched. The CDR3 contains 17 residues. The CDR3 nucleotides are TGTGCCAGCTCACCCAGGGAAGCGGGAGTAACCTACAATGAGCAGTTCTTC. It encodes CASSPREAGVTYNEQFF.

This clonotype was seen more than once but under ten times. V gene TRBV7-3 combines with J gene TRBJ2-7; the match to TRBD1 covers 7 bases. Germline-derived CDR1 and CDR2 are SGHTA and FQGTGA. V trimming: 10 bases; J trimming: 1 base; junction bases outside the gene matches: 10. The CDR3 has 14 amino acids. Here the CDR3 reads CATQTGTDSYEQYF. The CDR3 region has the DNA TGTGCCACGCAAACCGGGACAGATTCCTACGAGCAGTACTTC.

In this sample, this clonotype turned up once. The genes are TRBV6-6 and TRBJ1-3; D unclear. The CDR3 consists of 16 residues. Germline lookup yields CDR1 MNHNY and CDR2 SVGAGI (reference sequence). V was shortened by 0 bases and J by 0 bases, with 9 bases between the two germline ends. The CDR3 is CASSYSRVLSGNTIYF. Written as DNA, the CDR3 is TGTGCCAGCAGTTACTCGAGAGTGCTCTCTGGAAACACCATATATTTT.

The V call is TRBV28, the J call TRBJ2-7, with 16 nucleotides matching TRBD2. CDR1 is MDHEN, CDR2 SYDVKM, per germline. The CDR3 runs 18 residues. The ends lost 5 bases at V and 7 bases at J; junction bases unmatched: 14. CDR3: CASSTPGTSGRALDEQYF. Written as DNA, the CDR3 is TGTGCCAGCAGTACTCCCGGGACTAGCGGGAGGGCCTTGGATGAGCAGTACTTC.

CDR3 protein: CASSLDGTAMNTEAFF. The CDR3 DNA follows: TGTGCCAGCAGCTTAGATGGGACAGCGATGAACACTGAAGCTTTCTTT. V and J are TRBV7-2 and TRBJ1-1; 7 nucleotides agree with TRBD1. The trim removed 1 base at V and 0 bases at J, leaving 5 bases unmatched. Germline V CDR1 and CDR2: SGHTA, FQGNSA. This CDR3 region has 16 residues.